Each of the 19 T cell receptor beta chains below was sequenced from the same sample in a study of T cell responses to AZD1222 COVID-19 vaccine. Only in-frame clones appear in the TCRdb table, and some are missing; sequencing was by immunoSEQ multiplex PCR. The table has over 120,000 clones, about 92% seen once; the top ten hold around 12%. The starting material was peripheral blood, obtained after recovery from COVID-19. The receptors come from an adult who had recovered from COVID-19.

The chain has TRBV27 and TRBJ1-3, with a weak D call TRBD1 (6 bases). Trimming shortened V by 6 bases and J by 2 bases, and 17 bases separated the two germline ends. The CDR3 is 16 amino acids. Per germline, CDR1 MNHEY and CDR2 SMNVEV (reference sequence). The CDR3 sequence: CASRPSTGLTGNTIYF. In nucleotides, the CDR3 is TGTGCCAGCAGACCCTCCACAGGGTTAACTGGAAACACCATATATTTT.

On this clone itself: This sample also contains other DNA sequences that code for the same CDR3. The chain combines TRBV5-1 with TRBJ1-1; a possible D gene is TRBD1 (5 bases). With 0 bases removed from V and 4 bases from J, the gap between germline ends came to 7 bases. The CDR3 sequence is 13 residues long. Germline CDR1 SGHRS, CDR2 YFSETQ. CDR3 nucleotides: TGCGCCAGCAGCTTGGGCGGGGGCACTGAAGCTTTCTTT. As protein: CASSLGGGTEAFF.

V is TRBV6-5 and J is TRBJ1-6; D is possibly TRBD1 (6 bases). The CDR3 consists of 16 residues. V lost 2 bases to trimming and J lost 5 bases, with 13 bases between them. Germline V CDR1 and CDR2: MNHEY, SVGAGI. The CDR3 DNA sequence: TGTGCCAGCAGTTACGTCCAGGGGTCCCATAATTCACCCCTCCACTTT. Translation: CASSYVQGSHNSPLHF.

The chain joins TRBV10-3 to TRBJ2-7; 15 bases match TRBD2. Per germline, CDR1 ENHRY and CDR2 SYGVKD. The CDR3 has 13 residues. The J segment lost 6 bases and the V segment lost 11 bases, leaving 5 bases of the junction unmatched. CDR3 region: CAVGLAGGREQYF. The CDR3, as DNA: TGTGCCGTCGGACTAGCGGGAGGGCGCGAGCAGTACTTC.

This chain joins TRBV19 and TRBJ2-7, with 7 bases aligning to TRBD1. The length of the CDR3 is 13 residues. The germline V gene has CDR1 LNHDA and CDR2 SQIVND (reference sequence). After removal of 3 bases from V and 4 bases from J, the junction contained 3 bases not matched to a gene. The CDR3 coding sequence is TGTGCCAGTAGTATCCTCAGGGGGTACGAGCAGTACTTC. This gives the protein CASSILRGYEQYF.

The rearrangement joins TRBV6-1 to TRBJ1-1; D is unclear. Trimming pared 2 bases from V and 3 bases from J, leaving 7 bases between. Germline CDR1 is MNHNS and CDR2 is SASEGT. This CDR3 contains 13 residues. CDR3 amino acids: CASSETGDTEAFF. The CDR3 DNA reads TGTGCCAGCAGTGAAACCGGGGACACTGAAGCTTTCTTT.

The chain combines TRBV28 with TRBJ2-7; D may match TRBD1 or TRBD2 (5 bases each). This CDR3 is 15 amino acids long. Germline V CDR1 and CDR2: MDHEN, SYDVKM. Trimming left V 5 bases short and J 2 bases short, with 16 bases between. The CDR3 region is CASSTSGTLTYEQYF. CDR3 nucleotides: TGTGCCAGCAGTACCTCCGGGACGCTTACCTACGAGCAGTACTTC.

The chain is built from TRBV28 and TRBJ1-4; TRBD1 might be the D (6 bases). CDR3 length equals 13 residues. Trimming removed 5 bases from V and 7 bases from J, with 11 bases in between. The germline V gene has CDR1 MDHEN and CDR2 SYDVKM. The CDR3 DNA sequence: TGTGCCAGCAGTGAGGGAGGGGGTGAAAAACTGTTTTTT. Translated, it gives CASSEGGGEKLFF. The full variable domain, in which reference TRBV28 and TRBJ1-4 provide the parts outside the CDR3, is DVKVTQSSRYLVKRTGEKVFLECVQDMDHENMFWYRQDPGLGLRLIYFSYDVKMKEKGDIPEGYSVSREKKERFSLILESASTNQTSMYLCASSEGGGEKLFFGSGTQLSVL.

DNA for the CDR3: TGTGCCAGCAGCCAAGTTGAGGAGCGGAGTGAGCAGTTCTTC. Its translation is CASSQVEERSEQFF. The chain is built from TRBV3-1 (or the pseudogene TRBV3-2) and TRBJ2-1; D possibly corresponds to TRBD2 (5 bases). This CDR3 region has 14 residues. Germline assignment: CDR1 LGHDT and CDR2 YNNKEL (reference sequence). Trimming took off 1 base at V and 9 bases at J, with 13 bases between the two ends.

The chain uses TRBV28 and TRBJ2-2, with D tentatively TRBD2 (5 bases). V was clipped by 5 bases and J by 3 bases, with 16 bases between them. Looked up from germline, CDR1 is MDHEN and CDR2 is SYDVKM. The CDR3 contains 16 residues. Here the CDR3 reads CASSTPGKGYTGELFF. DNA of the CDR3: TGTGCCAGCAGTACCCCCGGGAAAGGATACACCGGGGAGCTGTTTTTT.

CDR3 bases: TGTGCCAGTAGTGTCTCCCAGGGCCTCTCTGGGGCCAACGTCCTGACTTTC. Its translation is CASSVSQGLSGANVLTF. V and J are TRBV19 and TRBJ2-6; D possibly corresponds to TRBD1 (5 bases). The germline gives CDR1 LNHDA, CDR2 SQIVND (reference sequence). The CDR3 has 17 amino acids. V lost 5 bases to trimming and J lost 0 bases, with 14 bases between them.

The chain has TRBV5-1 and TRBJ2-3; 10 bases fit TRBD2. J lost 2 bases, V lost 4 bases, and 10 bases had no gene match. The CDR3 extends over 17 amino acids. Germline V gives CDR1 SGHRS, CDR2 YFSETQ. The CDR3 loop is CASSRKILAGDTDTQYF. CDR3 bases: TGCGCCAGCAGCCGAAAGATCCTAGCGGGGGACACAGATACGCAGTATTTT.

The CDR3 region has the DNA TGCGCCAGCAGCTTGGTAGGCGGGAGGACCTCCTACGAGCAGTACTTC. Translating it yields CASSLVGGRTSYEQYF. The rearrangement links TRBV5-1 to TRBJ2-7; 8 nucleotides line up with TRBD2. The V gene end was trimmed by 0 bases and the J gene end by 0 bases; junction bases not matched to a gene: 5. Germline CDR1 SGHRS, CDR2 YFSETQ. The CDR3 extends over 16 amino acids.

This rearrangement joins TRBV23-1 to TRBJ1-3; D gene unclear. TRBV23-1 is reported as an ORF; its role is uncertain. This CDR3 is 14 amino acids long. V dropped 10 bases and J dropped 0 bases, with 13 bases sitting between them. This CDR3 is CANGILYSGNTIYF. CDR3 nucleotides: TGCGCCAACGGGATCCTCTACTCTGGAAACACCATATATTTT.

V gene TRBV10-3 combines with J gene TRBJ1-1, with D unclear. There are 13 residues in the CDR3. Germline CDR1 and CDR2: ENHRY and SYGVKD. Trimming took off 6 bases at V and 3 bases at J, with 11 bases between the two ends. This CDR3 reads CAIRQVRDTEAFF. Here the CDR3 DNA reads TGTGCCATCAGGCAGGTAAGGGACACTGAAGCTTTCTTT.

The chain is built from TRBV5-8 and TRBJ2-5, with TRBD2 as a possible D gene (6 bases). CDR1 SGHTS and CDR2 YDEGEE come from the germline V gene. Trimming took off 5 bases at V and 1 base at J, with 12 bases between the two ends. This CDR3 comprises 14 residues. The CDR3 sequence is CASSLVGSQETQYF. The CDR3 coding sequence is TGTGCCAGCAGTCTAGTCGGGAGCCAAGAGACCCAGTACTTC.

The count of this clone is one. The chain has TRBV28 and TRBJ2-7; 12 nucleotides agree with TRBD1. The germline gives CDR1 MDHEN, CDR2 SYDVKM. The CDR3 sequence is 15 residues long. The ends lost 9 bases at V and 4 bases at J; junction bases unmatched: 10. The CDR3 here is CASLTSGQGAYEQYF. Written as DNA, the CDR3 is TGTGCCAGTCTTACCTCGGGACAGGGGGCGTACGAGCAGTACTTC.

V is TRBV9 and J is TRBJ2-3; 7 nucleotides agree with TRBD2. The CDR3 contains 15 residues. Trimming at V came to 0 bases and at J to 6 bases, leaving 7 bases not matched to a gene. Germline V gene sequence: CDR1 SGDLS, CDR2 YYNGEE. In DNA, the CDR3 is TGTGCCAGCAGCGTAGGACTAGCCGGAAAGGATACGCAGTATTTT. Translated, it gives CASSVGLAGKDTQYF.

V usage is TRBV28 and J usage is TRBJ1-2; TRBD1 matches 7 bases. Germline-derived CDR1 and CDR2 are MDHEN and SYDVKM. With 5 bases clipped from V and 4 bases from J, the junction kept 7 bases outside the gene matches. The CDR3 totals 14 residues. CDR3 bases: TGTGCCAGCAGTCTTCAGGGGGGTCTCTATGGCTACACCTTC. Its translation is CASSLQGGLYGYTF.